These 18 T cell receptor beta chains came from one sample sequenced in a study of T cell repertoires in cytomegalovirus infection (dated by TCRdb to about 2019). Which antigens these TCRs recognize remains unknown. The treatment or condition label corresponds to: in vitro stimulation with specific CMV peptide epitopes to enrich CMV-specific T cells. The data were produced on an Illumina HiSeq 1500. Using fastp at Q25 and MiXCR, TCRdb reprocessed the public reads and kept productive beta chains. CDR3 protein sequences are deduplicated, and each keeps its most common genes and DNA. The sample has 680,000 or so distinct CDR3 sequences on record, around 30% of them singletons. The ten largest account for 15% to 20% of the sample. Sequenced material: cultured PBMCs, taken from culture after CMV antigen stimulation. Receptors were obtained from a human donor in good health (CMV status not recorded). Some clones in this sample may be carry-over from other donors' samples.

This clonotype has at least ten counts. V usage is TRBV7-2 and J usage is TRBJ2-3, with 13 bases matching TRBD2. The V and J ends lost 7 bases and 4 bases, in that order; junction bases with no gene match: 2. The CDR3 has 14 residues. Germline V gene lookup returns CDR1 SGHTA and CDR2 FQGNSA. The CDR3 region is CASTGLAGADTQYF. DNA of the CDR3: TGTGCCAGCACTGGACTAGCGGGGGCAGATACGCAGTATTTT.

This clonotype was found a few times. The V gene is TRBV7-2, the J gene TRBJ2-7, with 10 bases matching TRBD1. Germline trimming cut 2 bases from V and 6 bases from J; bases unmatched to any gene: 1. The germline V gene encodes CDR1 SGHTA and CDR2 FQGNSA. The CDR3 has 13 residues. CDR3 protein: CASSLRQGAEQYF. DNA for the CDR3: TGTGCCAGCAGCTTAAGACAGGGGGCCGAGCAGTACTTC.

This clonotype appeared a few times. The chain uses TRBV11-3 and TRBJ2-7, with 8 bases fitting TRBD1. V trimming: 3 bases; J trimming: 4 bases; junction bases outside the gene matches: 8. The CDR3 is 15 residues long. Per germline, CDR1 SGHNT and CDR2 YENEEA. The CDR3 spells CASSFQTGERYEQYF. CDR3 nucleotide sequence: TGTGCCAGCAGCTTCCAGACAGGGGAAAGGTACGAGCAGTACTTC. Combining the CDR3 with reference TRBV11-3 and TRBJ2-7 gives the whole variable domain EAGVVQSPRYKIIEKKQPVAFWCNPISGHNTLYWYLQNLGQGPELLIRYENEEAVDDSQLPKDRFSAERLKGVDSTLKIQPAELGDSAVYLCASSFQTGERYEQYFGPGTRLTVT.

In its sample, this clonotype was seen a few times. The chain links TRBV15 to TRBJ1-5; D not certain. CDR3 length: 15 residues. The germline gives CDR1 LNHNV, CDR2 YYDKDF (reference sequence). V was trimmed by 5 bases and J by 2 bases, leaving 13 bases between them. The CDR3 sequence: CATSVLFLGNQPQHF. CDR3 coding DNA: TGTGCCACCAGCGTACTATTTTTGGGCAATCAGCCCCAGCATTTT.

V and J are TRBV10-3 and TRBJ1-1, with D perhaps TRBD1 (6 bases). Per germline, CDR1 ENHRY and CDR2 SYGVKD. V dropped 0 bases and J dropped 3 bases, with 11 bases sitting between them. The CDR3 extends over 15 amino acids. The CDR3 DNA reads TGTGCCATCAGTGAGTCCCGGACAGCCGACACTGAAGCTTTCTTT. It is translated as CAISESRTADTEAFF.

J is TRBJ1-4 and V is TRBV19; 9 positions agree with TRBD1. Trimming at V came to 7 bases and at J to 8 bases, leaving 14 bases not matched to a gene. The V gene's germline CDR1 is LNHDA and CDR2 SQIVND (reference sequence). The CDR3 loop spans 16 amino acids. Here the CDR3 reads CASTSLPGQGEEKLFF. CDR3 bases: TGTGCCAGTACCTCACTTCCGGGACAGGGTGAGGAAAAACTGTTTTTT.

This clonotype was seen more than once but under ten times. The gene calls are TRBV6-5 and TRBJ2-5; TRBD2 matches 8 bases. This CDR3 region has 16 residues. V lost 2 bases to trimming and J lost 0 bases; unmatched junction nucleotides: 5. From germline, CDR1 is MNHEY and CDR2 SVGAGI. This chain's CDR3 is CASSYRTSSYQETQYF. The CDR3 DNA is TGTGCCAGCAGTTACCGGACTAGCTCGTACCAAGAGACCCAGTACTTC.

The rearrangement links TRBV6-2 or TRBV6-3 to TRBJ2-3; TRBD2 aligns across 10 bases. Germline loops: CDR1 MNHEY, CDR2 SVGEGT. This CDR3 has 14 amino acids. V lost 4 bases, J lost 7 bases, and 5 bases stayed unmatched. CDR3 nucleotides: TGTGCCAGCAGTTGGATAGCGGGAGGCTATACGCAGTATTTT. Amino acid sequence: CASSWIAGGYTQYF.

This clonotype has a handful of counts. The chain recombines TRBV5-4 with TRBJ2-2; 8 bases are a match to TRBD2. Per the germline V gene, CDR1 is SGHNT and CDR2 is YYREEE (reference sequence). The CDR3 runs 17 residues. J was trimmed by 4 bases and V by 0 bases; bases with no gene match: 8. CDR3 nucleotide sequence: TGTGCCAGCAGCTTGGCAACGGGGGGGATTACCACCGGGGAGCTGTTTTTT. As protein: CASSLATGGITTGELFF.

The V and J genes are TRBV9 and TRBJ1-2; D possibly corresponds to TRBD1 (5 bases). The germline gives CDR1 SGDLS, CDR2 YYNGEE. V was pared by 0 bases and J by 8 bases, with 17 bases between. CDR3 length: 15 amino acids. The CDR3 DNA sequence: TGTGCCAGCAGCGTAGGGGGACTCCCGATATTCGGCTACACCTTC. Translating gives CASSVGGLPIFGYTF.

The chain recombines TRBV7-2 with TRBJ2-2, with a weak D call TRBD2 (5 bases). Germline CDR1 is SGHTA and CDR2 is FQGNSA. The V gene lost 3 bases and the J gene lost 4 bases, with 15 bases spanning the gap. This CDR3 is 16 amino acids long. The CDR3 coding sequence is TGTGCCAGCAGCTTGGAGGTTTCGGCGACCACCGGGGAGCTGTTTTTT. Translation gives CASSLEVSATTGELFF. Using reference TRBV7-2 and TRBJ2-2 for the parts outside the CDR3, the full variable domain is GAGVSQSPSNKVTEKGKDVELRCDPISGHTALYWYRQSLGQGLEFLIYFQGNSAPDKSGLPSDRFSAERTGGSVSTLTIQRTQQEDSAVYLCASSLEVSATTGELFFGEGSRLTVL.

The V and J genes are TRBV6-5 and TRBJ2-1; 10 bases are a match to TRBD2. The J segment lost 1 base and the V segment lost 4 bases, leaving 4 bases of the junction unmatched. Germline V lookup: CDR1 MNHEY, CDR2 SVGAGI. This CDR3 comprises 16 residues. The CDR3 spells CASSLGSGGSYNEQFF. In DNA, the CDR3 is TGTGCCAGCAGTTTGGGTAGCGGGGGGTCCTACAATGAGCAGTTCTTC.

In this sample, this clonotype turned up a few times. The chain couples TRBV12-3 or TRBV12-4 to TRBJ1-2; D remains ambiguous. The CDR3 totals 14 residues. Trimming shortened V by 1 base and J by 8 bases, and 14 bases separated the two germline ends. This chain's CDR3 is CASSLGLSSTGYTF. CDR3 nucleotides: TGTGCCAGCAGTTTAGGGTTGAGCAGTACCGGCTACACCTTC.

V is TRBV4-2 and J is TRBJ2-2; no reliable D call. The CDR3 is 12 amino acids. Trimming left V 3 bases short and J 6 bases short, with 5 bases between. From germline, CDR1 is LGHNA and CDR2 YNFKEQ. CDR3 coding DNA: TGTGCCAGCAGCCAGTCCCCCGGGGAGCTGTTTTTT. Its translation is CASSQSPGELFF.

This chain joins TRBV4-3 and TRBJ2-7; TRBD2 matches 13 bases. Unmatched junction bases numbered 11, after V lost 4 bases and J lost 2 bases. The CDR3 extends over 18 amino acids. The germline V gene encodes CDR1 LGHNA and CDR2 YSLEER. The CDR3 region is CASSLTPGTSGIPYEQYF. The CDR3 DNA reads as TGCGCCAGCAGCCTTACGCCCGGGACTAGCGGGATTCCCTACGAGCAGTACTTC.

The genes are TRBV19 and TRBJ1-5; D is unclear. Trimming cost V 8 bases and J 5 bases, with 13 bases left between them. The CDR3 is 13 residues long. Germline CDR1 LNHDA, CDR2 SQIVND (reference sequence). The CDR3 loop is CASAWNSDQPQHF. The CDR3 region has the DNA TGTGCCAGTGCTTGGAACAGTGATCAGCCCCAGCATTTT.

The chain has TRBV6-2 or TRBV6-3 and TRBJ2-7, with D hard to call. Germline V CDR1 and CDR2: MNHEY, SVGEGT. This CDR3 is 16 amino acids long. V was clipped by 5 bases and J by 4 bases, with 21 bases between them. CDR3 bases: TGTGCCAGCAGTCGCCCCATAATAAACGCGCCTTACGAGCAGTACTTC. This sequence encodes CASSRPIINAPYEQYF.

There are a few counts of this clonotype. V and J are TRBV7-2 and TRBJ2-1; a weak D match, TRBD1 (6 bases). V shed 2 bases and J shed 8 bases, with 16 bases lying between them. The CDR3 covers 15 residues. CDR1 and CDR2 (germline): SGHTA, FQGNSA. CDR3 amino acids: CASSLMGQGKDEQFF. In nucleotides, the CDR3 is TGTGCCAGCAGCTTAATGGGGCAGGGGAAAGATGAGCAGTTCTTC.